This TCR beta chain was sequenced for a study of blood T cell repertoires in COVID-19. Measured with immunoSEQ multiplex PCR; TCRdb has only the in-frame clones, and not every one. The repertoire includes 200,000 to 300,000 clones, about 83% of them detected once, and roughly 5% sits in the top ten. This clone was detected ten times or more. Deletions cut 2 bases from V and 6 bases from J, with 16 bases between. The CDR3 has 15 amino acids. Germline V lookup: CDR1 KGHSH, CDR2 LQKENI. The TCR sequence derives from a human donor in a cohort sampled during active COVID-19. This chain links TRBV18 with TRBJ1-2; D may be TRBD1 (6 bases). The sequencing input was peripheral blood. The CDR3 reads CASSPSKGGNNGYTF. As DNA, the CDR3 is TGTGCCAGCTCACCAAGTAAAGGGGGAAATAATGGCTACACCTTC.